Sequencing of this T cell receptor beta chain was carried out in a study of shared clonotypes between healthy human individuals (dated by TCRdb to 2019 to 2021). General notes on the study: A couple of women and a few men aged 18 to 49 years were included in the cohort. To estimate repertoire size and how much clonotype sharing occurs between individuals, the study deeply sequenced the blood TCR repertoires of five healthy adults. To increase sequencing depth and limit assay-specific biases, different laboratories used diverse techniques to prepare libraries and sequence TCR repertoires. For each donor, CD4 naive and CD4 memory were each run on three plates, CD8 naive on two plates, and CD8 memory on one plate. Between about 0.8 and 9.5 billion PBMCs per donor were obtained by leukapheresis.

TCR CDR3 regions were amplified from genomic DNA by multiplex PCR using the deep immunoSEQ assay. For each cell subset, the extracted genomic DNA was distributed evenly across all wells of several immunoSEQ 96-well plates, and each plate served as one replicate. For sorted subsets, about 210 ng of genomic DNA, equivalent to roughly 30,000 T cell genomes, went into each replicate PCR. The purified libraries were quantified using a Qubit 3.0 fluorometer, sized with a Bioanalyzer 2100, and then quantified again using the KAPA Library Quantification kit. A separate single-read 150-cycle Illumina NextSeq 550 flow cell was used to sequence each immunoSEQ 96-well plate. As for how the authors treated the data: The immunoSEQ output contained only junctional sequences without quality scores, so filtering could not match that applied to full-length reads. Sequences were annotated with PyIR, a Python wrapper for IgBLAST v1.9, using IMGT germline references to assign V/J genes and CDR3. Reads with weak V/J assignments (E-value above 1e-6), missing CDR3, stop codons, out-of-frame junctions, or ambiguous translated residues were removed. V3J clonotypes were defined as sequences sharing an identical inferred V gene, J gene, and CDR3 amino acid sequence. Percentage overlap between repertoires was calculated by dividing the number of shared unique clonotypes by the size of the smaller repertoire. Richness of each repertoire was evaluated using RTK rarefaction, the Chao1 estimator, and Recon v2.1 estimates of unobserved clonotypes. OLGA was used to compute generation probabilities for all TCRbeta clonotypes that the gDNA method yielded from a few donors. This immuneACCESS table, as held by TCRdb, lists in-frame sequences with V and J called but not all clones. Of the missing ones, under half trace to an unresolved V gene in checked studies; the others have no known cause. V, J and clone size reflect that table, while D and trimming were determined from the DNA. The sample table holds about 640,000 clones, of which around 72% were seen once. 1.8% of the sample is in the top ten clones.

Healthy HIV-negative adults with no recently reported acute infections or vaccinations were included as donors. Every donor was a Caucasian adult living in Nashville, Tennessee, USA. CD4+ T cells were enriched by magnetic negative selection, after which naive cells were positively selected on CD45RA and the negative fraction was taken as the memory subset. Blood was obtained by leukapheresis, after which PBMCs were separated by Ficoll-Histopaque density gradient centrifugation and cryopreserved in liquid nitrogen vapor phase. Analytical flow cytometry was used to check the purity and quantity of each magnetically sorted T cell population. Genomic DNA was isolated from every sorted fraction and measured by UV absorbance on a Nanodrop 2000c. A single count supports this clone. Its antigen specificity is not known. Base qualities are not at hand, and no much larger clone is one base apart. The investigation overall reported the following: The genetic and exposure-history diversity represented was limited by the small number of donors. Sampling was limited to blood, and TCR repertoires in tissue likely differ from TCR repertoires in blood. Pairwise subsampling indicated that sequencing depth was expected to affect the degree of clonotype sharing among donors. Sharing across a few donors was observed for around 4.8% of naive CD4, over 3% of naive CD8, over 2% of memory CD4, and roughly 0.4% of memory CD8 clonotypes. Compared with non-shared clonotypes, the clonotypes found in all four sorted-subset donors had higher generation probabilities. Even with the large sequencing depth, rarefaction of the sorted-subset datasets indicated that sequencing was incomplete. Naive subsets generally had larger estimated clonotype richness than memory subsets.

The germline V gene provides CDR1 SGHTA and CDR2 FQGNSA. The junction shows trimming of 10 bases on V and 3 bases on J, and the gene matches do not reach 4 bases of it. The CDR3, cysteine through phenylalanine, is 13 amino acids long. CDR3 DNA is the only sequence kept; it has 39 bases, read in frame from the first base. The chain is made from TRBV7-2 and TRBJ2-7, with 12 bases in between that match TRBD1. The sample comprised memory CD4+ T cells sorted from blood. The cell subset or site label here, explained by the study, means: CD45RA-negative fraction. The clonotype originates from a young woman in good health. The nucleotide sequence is TGTGCCATTGGGACAGGGGGCCACTACGAGCAGTACTTC. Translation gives CAIGTGGHYEQYF. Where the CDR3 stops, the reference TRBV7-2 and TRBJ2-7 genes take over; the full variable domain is GAGVSQSPSNKVTEKGKDVELRCDPISGHTALYWYRQSLGQGLEFLIYFQGNSAPDKSGLPSDRFSAERTGGSVSTLTIQRTQQEDSAVYLCAIGTGGHYEQYFGPGTRLTVT.